Presented here are 30 T cell receptor beta chains from one specimen sequenced in a study of OX40 agonist ivuxolimab in advanced cancers. Sequencing used immunoSEQ multiplex PCR; TCRdb keeps in-frame clones, though not all of them. The profile shows 30,000 to 40,000 clones, more than 70% of them singletons. The sample here was CD4+ or CD8+ T cells sorted from blood, taken in a trial of the OX40 agonist ivuxolimab. The receptor set was obtained from an adult with an advanced solid tumor such as melanoma, head and neck, liver or kidney cancer.

The genes are TRBV28 and TRBJ1-1, with D perhaps TRBD1 (5 bases). Trimming took 5 bases from V and 0 from J, leaving 10 bases between them. Germline V CDR1 and CDR2: MDHEN, SYDVKM. This CDR3 region has 14 residues. CDR3 nucleotides: TGTGCCAGCAGTCTGGGGGAGCTGAACACTGAAGCTTTCTTT. It translates to CASSLGELNTEAFF.

The chain combines TRBV7-6 with TRBJ1-4; a possible D gene is TRBD1 (5 bases). V lost 0 bases to trimming and J lost 7 bases, with 12 bases between them. The CDR3 covers 15 residues. CDR1 is SGHVS and CDR2 is FNYEAQ in the germline V gene. The CDR3 here is CASSLAGEEGEKLFF. In DNA form, the CDR3 reads TGTGCCAGCAGCTTAGCAGGGGAGGAGGGTGAAAAACTGTTTTTT.

The gene calls are TRBV5-4 and TRBJ2-1, with D possibly TRBD1 on 6 matching bases. The CDR3 is made up of 15 amino acids. Between the trimmed V and J ends, which lost 0 bases and 0 bases, there was a span of 7 bases. CDR1 SGHNT and CDR2 YYREEE come from the germline V gene (reference sequence). Written as DNA, the CDR3 is TGTGCCAGCAGCTTGGAAGGGGGCTCCTACAATGAGCAGTTCTTC. This codes for CASSLEGGSYNEQFF. Using reference TRBV5-4 and TRBJ2-1 for the parts outside the CDR3, the full variable domain is ETGVTQSPTHLIKTRGQQVTLRCSSQSGHNTVSWYQQALGQGPQFIFQYYREEENGRGNFPPRFSGLQFPNYSSELNVNALELDDSALYLCASSLEGGSYNEQFFGPGTRLTVL.

The chain employs TRBV5-8 and TRBJ1-2; D is possibly TRBD1 (6 bases). V lost 2 bases and J lost 4, with 12 bases in between. There are 14 residues in the CDR3. Germline V CDR1 and CDR2: SGHTS, YDEGEE. CDR3 nucleotide sequence: TGTGCCAGCAGCTTCGGGGGCGCAAGCTATGGCTACACCTTC. Residues: CASSFGGASYGYTF.

This clone was picked up a small number of times. The chain has TRBV7-2 and TRBJ2-3; D is tentatively TRBD1 or TRBD2 (5 bases each). V shed 1 base and J shed 3 bases, with 11 bases lying between them. CDR1 SGHTA and CDR2 FQGNSA come from the germline V gene. The CDR3 sequence is 15 residues long. The CDR3, as DNA: TGTGCCAGCAGCTTAGAGGGACGAAGAACAGATACGCAGTATTTT. Encoded protein: CASSLEGRRTDTQYF.

The chain carries TRBV28 and TRBJ2-5, with D possibly being TRBD1 (6 bases). Germline CDR1 is MDHEN and CDR2 is SYDVKM. Between the trimmed V and J ends, which lost 3 bases and 5 bases, there was a span of 16 bases. The CDR3 has 15 amino acids. CDR3 sequence (DNA): TGTGCCAGCAGTTTGGACAGCAACTCTCGGGAGACCCAGTACTTC. Translated: CASSLDSNSRETQYF.

The V call is TRBV7-9, the J call TRBJ2-7; TRBD1 matches 7 bases. The CDR3 length is 13 residues. V lost 3 bases to trimming and J lost 3 bases; unmatched junction nucleotides: 2. Germline V gene data show CDR1 as SEHNR and CDR2 as FQNEAQ (reference sequence). CDR3 in DNA: TGTGCCAGCAGCTTGGACAGGTTCTACGAGCAGTACTTC. Translated, it gives CASSLDRFYEQYF.

The rearrangement uses TRBV6-5 and TRBJ2-7; tentative D call: TRBD2 (5 bases). V was pared by 2 bases and J by 6 bases, with 11 bases between. Germline values: CDR1 MNHEY, CDR2 SVGAGI. This CDR3 region has 13 residues. The CDR3 sequence is CASSYMRVAEQYF. Written as DNA, the CDR3 is TGTGCCAGCAGTTACATGAGGGTTGCCGAGCAGTACTTC.

This clone has just one count. The chain couples TRBV28 to TRBJ1-1; D possibly corresponds to TRBD1 (5 bases). The CDR3 is made up of 12 amino acids. V was shortened by 9 bases and J by 6 bases, with 14 bases between the two germline ends. Germline lookup yields CDR1 MDHEN and CDR2 SYDVKM. Here the CDR3 reads CASRRGRPEAFF. DNA for the CDR3: TGTGCCAGTCGCCGGGGCCGGCCTGAAGCTTTCTTT.

The chain joins TRBV29-1 to TRBJ2-7, with TRBD2 identical over 11 bases. The V and J ends lost 2 bases and 0 bases, in that order; junction bases with no gene match: 3. The germline gives CDR1 SQVTM, CDR2 ANQGSEA. The CDR3 has 15 residues. Here the CDR3 reads CSVETGLAASYEQYF. The CDR3 bases are TGCAGCGTTGAAACGGGACTAGCGGCCTCCTACGAGCAGTACTTC.

The chain employs TRBV2 and TRBJ2-7, with D possibly being TRBD1 or TRBD2 (5 bases each). CDR3 size: 11 residues. Trimming removed 8 bases from V and 0 bases from J, with 5 bases in between. Germline V gene data show CDR1 as SNHLY and CDR2 as FYNNEI. CDR3 coding DNA: TGTGCCAGCGGGGGCTCCTACGAGCAGTACTTC. Translated: CASGGSYEQYF.

This chain links TRBV7-9 with TRBJ2-7; D is possibly TRBD2 (5 bases). Germline-derived CDR1 and CDR2 are SEHNR and FQNEAQ (reference sequence). There are 14 residues in the CDR3. V lost 3 bases and J lost 3, with 12 bases in between. Written as DNA, the CDR3 is TGTGCCAGCAGCTTGGACGCCGGAGGCTACGAGCAGTACTTC. Translation: CASSLDAGGYEQYF.

The chain couples TRBV4-1 to TRBJ2-3; D remains ambiguous. The germline V gene encodes CDR1 MGHRA and CDR2 YSYEKL. Trimming removed 4 bases at V and 2 bases at J, with 7 bases between. The CDR3 sequence is 13 residues long. CDR3 sequence (DNA): TGCGCCAGCAGCCCGGTTAACACAGATACGCAGTATTTT. Its translation: CASSPVNTDTQYF.

The genes are TRBV9 and TRBJ2-7; 8 nucleotides agree with TRBD1. V lost 0 bases, J lost 3 bases, and 2 bases stayed unmatched. Per germline, CDR1 SGDLS and CDR2 YYNGEE. This CDR3 contains 14 residues. CDR3 sequence: CASSVGTGIYEQYF. CDR3 coding DNA: TGTGCCAGCAGCGTAGGGACAGGGATCTACGAGCAGTACTTC.

The chain joins TRBV6-5 to TRBJ2-7; no firm D call. V shed 2 bases and J shed 7 bases, with 12 bases lying between them. Germline V gives CDR1 MNHEY, CDR2 SVGAGI. The CDR3 spans 13 residues. DNA for the CDR3: TGTGCCAGCAGTTACGCCCGGCTTGGGGAGCAGTACTTC. The encoded protein is CASSYARLGEQYF.

This chain connects TRBV29-1 to TRBJ1-2, with D hard to call. This CDR3 has 14 amino acids. Per the germline V gene, CDR1 is SQVTM and CDR2 is ANQGSEA. The V end lost 5 bases, the J end lost 8 bases, and 21 bases lay between the germline ends. CDR3 sequence: CSVRTDVMKMGYTF. The CDR3 DNA is TGCAGCGTTCGGACTGATGTTATGAAGATGGGCTACACCTTC.

The J gene is TRBJ2-5, the V gene TRBV13, with unresolved D. V was shortened by 5 bases and J by 5 bases, with 15 bases between the two germline ends. Germline lookup yields CDR1 PRHDT and CDR2 FYEKMQ (reference sequence). The CDR3 spans 14 residues. This CDR3 reads CASSPRSVRETQYF. CDR3 coding DNA: TGTGCCAGCAGCCCCAGGAGTGTTCGGGAGACCCAGTACTTC.

By sample share, this clone is medium-sized. This clone may be a read error of a much larger clone one base away. The rearrangement joins TRBV5-4 to TRBJ2-7; 12 bases are a match to TRBD2. With V trimmed by 0 bases and J by 7 bases, 5 bases remained unmatched. Germline values: CDR1 SGHNT, CDR2 YYREEE (reference sequence). The CDR3 totals 15 residues. This chain's CDR3 is CASSLGLAGAGEQYF. The DNA of the CDR3 is TGTGCCAGCAGCTTGGGACTAGCGGGGGCGGGGGAGCAGTACTTC.

The V call is TRBV13, the J call TRBJ2-5, with D maybe TRBD1 (5 bases). Per the germline V gene, CDR1 is PRHDT and CDR2 is FYEKMQ (reference sequence). Deletions cut 1 base from V and 2 bases from J, with 11 bases between. CDR3 length: 15 amino acids. The CDR3 sequence is CASSLDRAGQETQYF. The CDR3 DNA reads TGTGCCAGCAGCTTAGATCGGGCAGGGCAAGAGACCCAGTACTTC.

DNA for the CDR3: TGTGCCAGCAGTTTGGGGACTCCTCCCTACAATGAGCAGTTCTTC. Protein sequence: CASSLGTPPYNEQFF. The chain employs TRBV27 and TRBJ2-1, with a weak D call TRBD2 (6 bases). The germline V gene encodes CDR1 MNHEY and CDR2 SMNVEV (reference sequence). The ends were cut back, 3 bases at V and 2 bases at J, with 11 bases in the middle. The CDR3 covers 15 residues.

The rearrangement links TRBV7-3 to TRBJ2-7; D is ambiguous. The V end lost 5 bases, the J end lost 0 bases, and 8 bases lay between the germline ends. The CDR3 loop spans 13 amino acids. Per germline, CDR1 SGHTA and CDR2 FQGTGA. The CDR3 loop reads CASSESFSYEQYF. In nucleotides, the CDR3 is TGTGCCAGCAGCGAATCTTTCTCCTACGAGCAGTACTTC.

This chain links TRBV27 with TRBJ1-1; D possibly corresponds to TRBD1 (5 bases). V lost 10 bases, J lost 5 bases, and 23 bases lay in between. The germline V gene has CDR1 MNHEY and CDR2 SMNVEV (reference sequence). CDR3 size: 15 residues. CDR3 protein: CATNDRQIGGTEAFF. For the CDR3, the DNA is TGTGCCACCAACGACAGACAGATCGGCGGGACTGAAGCTTTCTTT.

The chain combines TRBV5-6 with TRBJ2-3, with 15 bases aligning to TRBD2. This CDR3 contains 16 residues. J lost 7 bases, V lost 3 bases, and 6 bases had no gene match. Germline lookup yields CDR1 SGHDT and CDR2 YYEEEE. The CDR3 is CASSWGLAGGENTQYF. The CDR3 nucleotides are TGTGCCAGCAGCTGGGGACTAGCGGGGGGTGAGAATACGCAGTATTTT.

The chain uses TRBV7-3 and TRBJ2-1; TRBD1 agrees at 8 bases. The CDR3 is 14 residues long. Per germline, CDR1 SGHTA and CDR2 FQGTGA. Losses at the gene ends were 4 bases for V and 8 bases for J; bases not matched to a gene: 7. In nucleotides, the CDR3 is TGTGCCAGCAGCTCAGGACAGGGAACCGATGAGCAGTTCTTC. Amino acid sequence: CASSSGQGTDEQFF.

J is TRBJ2-7 and V is TRBV5-1; D is undetermined. Trimming took off 0 bases at V and 0 bases at J, with 10 bases between the two ends. The germline V gene has CDR1 SGHRS and CDR2 YFSETQ. The CDR3 is 15 residues long. The CDR3 coding sequence is TGCGCCAGCAGCTTGGCGCCGGTTAGCTCCTACGAGCAGTACTTC. Protein sequence: CASSLAPVSSYEQYF.

The V and J genes are TRBV9 and TRBJ2-3; no definite D call. Trimming took 0 bases from V and 1 from J, leaving 3 bases between them. CDR3 length: 13 amino acids. Germline assignment: CDR1 SGDLS and CDR2 YYNGEE. The CDR3 spells CASSVDGTDTQYF. CDR3 nucleotide sequence: TGTGCCAGCAGCGTAGATGGCACAGATACGCAGTATTTT.

V gene TRBV7-8 combines with J gene TRBJ2-7, with D possibly matching TRBD2 (5 bases). Germline CDR1 reads SGHVS; CDR2 reads FQNEAQ. Trimming removed 4 bases from V and 4 bases from J, with 17 bases in between. The CDR3 extends over 15 amino acids. The CDR3 region has the DNA TGTGCCAGCAGCTCCAGCGGACTTGACTTTTACGAGCAGTACTTC. It codes for CASSSSGLDFYEQYF. The whole variable domain, filled in from reference TRBV7-8 and TRBJ2-7, reads GAGVSQSPRYKVAKRGQDVALRCDPISGHVSLFWYQQALGQGPEFLTYFQNEAQLDKSGLPSDRFFAERPEGSVSTLKIQRTQQEDSAVYLCASSSSGLDFYEQYFGPGTRLTVT.

By sample fraction, this clone is medium-sized. The genes are TRBV4-1 and TRBJ1-2; D is unclear. Germline CDR1 MGHRA, CDR2 YSYEKL. The V and J ends lost 1 base and 7 bases respectively, with 10 bases between them. The CDR3 consists of 13 residues. CDR3 sequence reads: CASSQVPTSGYTF. CDR3 DNA sequence: TGCGCCAGCAGCCAAGTCCCGACCAGTGGCTACACCTTC.

The gene calls are TRBV7-7 and TRBJ2-3; 10 bases align to TRBD2. V trimming: 5 bases; J trimming: 4 bases; junction bases outside the gene matches: 3. Germline lookup yields CDR1 SSHAT and CDR2 FNYEAQ (reference sequence). The CDR3 extends over 14 amino acids. The chain's CDR3 is CASSPSGGADTQYF. The CDR3 DNA reads as TGTGCCAGCAGCCCCAGCGGGGGGGCAGATACGCAGTATTTT.

The V and J genes are TRBV4-2 and TRBJ1-2; the match to TRBD1 covers 7 bases. The germline V gene encodes CDR1 LGHNA and CDR2 YNFKEQ. The CDR3 is made up of 17 amino acids. V was pared by 0 bases and J by 2 bases, with 9 bases of the junction left unmatched. The CDR3 sequence is CASSQEEGAAPNYGYTF. The DNA for the CDR3 is TGTGCCAGCAGCCAAGAAGAGGGGGCGGCCCCAAACTATGGCTACACCTTC.